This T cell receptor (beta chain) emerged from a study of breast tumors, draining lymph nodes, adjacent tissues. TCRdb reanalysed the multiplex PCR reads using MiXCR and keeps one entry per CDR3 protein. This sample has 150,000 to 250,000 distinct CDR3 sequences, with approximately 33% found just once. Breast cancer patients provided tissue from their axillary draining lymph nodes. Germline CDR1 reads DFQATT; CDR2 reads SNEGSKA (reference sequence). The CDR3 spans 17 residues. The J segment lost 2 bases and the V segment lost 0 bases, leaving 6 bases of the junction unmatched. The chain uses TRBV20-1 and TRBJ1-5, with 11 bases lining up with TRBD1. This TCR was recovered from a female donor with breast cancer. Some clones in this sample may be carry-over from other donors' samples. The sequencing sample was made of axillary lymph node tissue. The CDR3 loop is CSARDQGTGGGNQPQHF. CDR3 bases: TGCAGTGCTAGAGACCAGGGGACAGGGGGAGGCAATCAGCCCCAGCATTTT.